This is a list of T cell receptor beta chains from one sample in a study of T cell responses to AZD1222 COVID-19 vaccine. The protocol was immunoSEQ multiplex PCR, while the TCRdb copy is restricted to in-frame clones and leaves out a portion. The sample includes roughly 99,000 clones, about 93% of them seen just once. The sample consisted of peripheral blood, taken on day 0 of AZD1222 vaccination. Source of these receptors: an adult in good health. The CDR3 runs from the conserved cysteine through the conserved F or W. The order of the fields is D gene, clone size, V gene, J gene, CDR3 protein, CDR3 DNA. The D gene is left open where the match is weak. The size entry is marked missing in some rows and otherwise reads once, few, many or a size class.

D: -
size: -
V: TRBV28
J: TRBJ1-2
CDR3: CASSSPFFGTYGYTF
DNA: TGTGCCAGCAGTTCTCCTTTTTTCGGGACCTATGGCTACACCTTC

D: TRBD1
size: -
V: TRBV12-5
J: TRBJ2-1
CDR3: CASGLVRPGGSSVSYNEQFF
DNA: TGTGCTAGTGGTTTGGTACGACCAGGGGGCTCCAGTGTCTCCTACAATGAGCAGTTCTTC

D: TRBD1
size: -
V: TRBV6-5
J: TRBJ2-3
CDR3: CATRDRVTDTQYF
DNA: TGTGCCACCCGGGACAGGGTTACAGATACGCAGTATTTT

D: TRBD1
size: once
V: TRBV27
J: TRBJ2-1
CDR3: CASSLRPAPGQVESYNEQFF
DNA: TGTGCCAGCTCCCTTCGGCCAGCTCCCGGACAGGTAGAATCCTACAATGAGCAGTTCTTC

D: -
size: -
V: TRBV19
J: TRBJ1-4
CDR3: CASSIGGGEKLFF
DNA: TGTGCCAGTAGTATCGGAGGAGGTGAAAAACTGTTTTTT

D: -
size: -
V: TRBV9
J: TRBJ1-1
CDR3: CASSVGYEVRMNTEAFF
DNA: TGTGCCAGCAGCGTAGGTTATGAGGTCAGGATGAACACTGAAGCTTTCTTT

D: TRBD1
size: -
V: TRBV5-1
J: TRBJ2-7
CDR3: CASKGTGGSYEQYF
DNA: TGCGCCAGCAAGGGGACAGGGGGGTCCTACGAGCAGTACTTC

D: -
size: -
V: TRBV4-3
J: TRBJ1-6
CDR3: CASSQDFMSYNSPLHF
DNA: TGCGCCAGCAGCCAAGATTTTATGAGTTATAATTCACCCCTCCACTTT

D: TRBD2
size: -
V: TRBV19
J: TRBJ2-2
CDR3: CASTISGGSIGELFF
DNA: TGTGCCAGTACCATAAGCGGGGGGTCGATCGGGGAGCTGTTTTTT

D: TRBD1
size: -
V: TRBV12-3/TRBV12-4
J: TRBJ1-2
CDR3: CASSLGGAGYTF
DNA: TGTGCCAGCAGCCTAGGGGGCGCGGGCTACACCTTC

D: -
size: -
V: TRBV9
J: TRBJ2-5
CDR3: CASSVGTEETQYF
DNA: TGTGCCAGCAGCGTAGGGACAGAGGAGACCCAGTACTTC

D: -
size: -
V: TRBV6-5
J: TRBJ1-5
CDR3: CASRWQNQPQHF
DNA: TGTGCCAGCAGGTGGCAGAATCAGCCCCAGCATTTT

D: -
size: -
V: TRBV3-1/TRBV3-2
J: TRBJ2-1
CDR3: CASSQDRVVNEQFF
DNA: TGTGCCAGCAGCCAAGATCGGGTAGTAAATGAGCAGTTCTTC

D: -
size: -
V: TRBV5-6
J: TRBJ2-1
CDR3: CASSLSGISNEQFF
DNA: TGTGCCAGCAGCTTGTCCGGCATCTCTAATGAGCAGTTCTTC

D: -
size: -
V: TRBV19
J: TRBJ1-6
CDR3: CASSPGQGVSPLHF
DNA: TGTGCCAGTAGTCCGGGACAAGGAGTCTCACCCCTCCACTTT